This T cell receptor beta chain comes out of a study of blood T cell repertoires in COVID-19. Across the study: Researchers got acute and convalescent COVID-19 samples from the United States, Italy and Spain. The analysed material was cDNA or gDNA that came from T cells, B-cell-depleted T cells, or PBMCs.

Per the authors' pipeline: It was from reference gene primer amplification that nucleated cell counts were estimated. Sequenced by immunoSEQ multiplex PCR; TCRdb stores in-frame clones only, minus some. From that table come the V and J calls and clone size; the DNA was used to work out D and trimming. The sample lists approximately 320,000 clones; around nine tenths were seen once. Seattle's enrolled individuals joined amid active infection and were then monitored longitudinally. V gave up 7 bases and J gave up 4 bases; unmatched junction bases: 6. The CDR3 consists of 13 residues. This sequence joins TRBV12-3 or TRBV12-4 and TRBJ2-7; 8 bases match TRBD2. The source material was peripheral blood. The source of this sequence is a woman aged 25-40 years with COVID-19, enrolled during active disease. CDR3 region: CASNLAGLYEQYF. The CDR3 coding sequence is TGTGCCAGCAACTTAGCGGGGCTATACGAGCAGTACTTC.